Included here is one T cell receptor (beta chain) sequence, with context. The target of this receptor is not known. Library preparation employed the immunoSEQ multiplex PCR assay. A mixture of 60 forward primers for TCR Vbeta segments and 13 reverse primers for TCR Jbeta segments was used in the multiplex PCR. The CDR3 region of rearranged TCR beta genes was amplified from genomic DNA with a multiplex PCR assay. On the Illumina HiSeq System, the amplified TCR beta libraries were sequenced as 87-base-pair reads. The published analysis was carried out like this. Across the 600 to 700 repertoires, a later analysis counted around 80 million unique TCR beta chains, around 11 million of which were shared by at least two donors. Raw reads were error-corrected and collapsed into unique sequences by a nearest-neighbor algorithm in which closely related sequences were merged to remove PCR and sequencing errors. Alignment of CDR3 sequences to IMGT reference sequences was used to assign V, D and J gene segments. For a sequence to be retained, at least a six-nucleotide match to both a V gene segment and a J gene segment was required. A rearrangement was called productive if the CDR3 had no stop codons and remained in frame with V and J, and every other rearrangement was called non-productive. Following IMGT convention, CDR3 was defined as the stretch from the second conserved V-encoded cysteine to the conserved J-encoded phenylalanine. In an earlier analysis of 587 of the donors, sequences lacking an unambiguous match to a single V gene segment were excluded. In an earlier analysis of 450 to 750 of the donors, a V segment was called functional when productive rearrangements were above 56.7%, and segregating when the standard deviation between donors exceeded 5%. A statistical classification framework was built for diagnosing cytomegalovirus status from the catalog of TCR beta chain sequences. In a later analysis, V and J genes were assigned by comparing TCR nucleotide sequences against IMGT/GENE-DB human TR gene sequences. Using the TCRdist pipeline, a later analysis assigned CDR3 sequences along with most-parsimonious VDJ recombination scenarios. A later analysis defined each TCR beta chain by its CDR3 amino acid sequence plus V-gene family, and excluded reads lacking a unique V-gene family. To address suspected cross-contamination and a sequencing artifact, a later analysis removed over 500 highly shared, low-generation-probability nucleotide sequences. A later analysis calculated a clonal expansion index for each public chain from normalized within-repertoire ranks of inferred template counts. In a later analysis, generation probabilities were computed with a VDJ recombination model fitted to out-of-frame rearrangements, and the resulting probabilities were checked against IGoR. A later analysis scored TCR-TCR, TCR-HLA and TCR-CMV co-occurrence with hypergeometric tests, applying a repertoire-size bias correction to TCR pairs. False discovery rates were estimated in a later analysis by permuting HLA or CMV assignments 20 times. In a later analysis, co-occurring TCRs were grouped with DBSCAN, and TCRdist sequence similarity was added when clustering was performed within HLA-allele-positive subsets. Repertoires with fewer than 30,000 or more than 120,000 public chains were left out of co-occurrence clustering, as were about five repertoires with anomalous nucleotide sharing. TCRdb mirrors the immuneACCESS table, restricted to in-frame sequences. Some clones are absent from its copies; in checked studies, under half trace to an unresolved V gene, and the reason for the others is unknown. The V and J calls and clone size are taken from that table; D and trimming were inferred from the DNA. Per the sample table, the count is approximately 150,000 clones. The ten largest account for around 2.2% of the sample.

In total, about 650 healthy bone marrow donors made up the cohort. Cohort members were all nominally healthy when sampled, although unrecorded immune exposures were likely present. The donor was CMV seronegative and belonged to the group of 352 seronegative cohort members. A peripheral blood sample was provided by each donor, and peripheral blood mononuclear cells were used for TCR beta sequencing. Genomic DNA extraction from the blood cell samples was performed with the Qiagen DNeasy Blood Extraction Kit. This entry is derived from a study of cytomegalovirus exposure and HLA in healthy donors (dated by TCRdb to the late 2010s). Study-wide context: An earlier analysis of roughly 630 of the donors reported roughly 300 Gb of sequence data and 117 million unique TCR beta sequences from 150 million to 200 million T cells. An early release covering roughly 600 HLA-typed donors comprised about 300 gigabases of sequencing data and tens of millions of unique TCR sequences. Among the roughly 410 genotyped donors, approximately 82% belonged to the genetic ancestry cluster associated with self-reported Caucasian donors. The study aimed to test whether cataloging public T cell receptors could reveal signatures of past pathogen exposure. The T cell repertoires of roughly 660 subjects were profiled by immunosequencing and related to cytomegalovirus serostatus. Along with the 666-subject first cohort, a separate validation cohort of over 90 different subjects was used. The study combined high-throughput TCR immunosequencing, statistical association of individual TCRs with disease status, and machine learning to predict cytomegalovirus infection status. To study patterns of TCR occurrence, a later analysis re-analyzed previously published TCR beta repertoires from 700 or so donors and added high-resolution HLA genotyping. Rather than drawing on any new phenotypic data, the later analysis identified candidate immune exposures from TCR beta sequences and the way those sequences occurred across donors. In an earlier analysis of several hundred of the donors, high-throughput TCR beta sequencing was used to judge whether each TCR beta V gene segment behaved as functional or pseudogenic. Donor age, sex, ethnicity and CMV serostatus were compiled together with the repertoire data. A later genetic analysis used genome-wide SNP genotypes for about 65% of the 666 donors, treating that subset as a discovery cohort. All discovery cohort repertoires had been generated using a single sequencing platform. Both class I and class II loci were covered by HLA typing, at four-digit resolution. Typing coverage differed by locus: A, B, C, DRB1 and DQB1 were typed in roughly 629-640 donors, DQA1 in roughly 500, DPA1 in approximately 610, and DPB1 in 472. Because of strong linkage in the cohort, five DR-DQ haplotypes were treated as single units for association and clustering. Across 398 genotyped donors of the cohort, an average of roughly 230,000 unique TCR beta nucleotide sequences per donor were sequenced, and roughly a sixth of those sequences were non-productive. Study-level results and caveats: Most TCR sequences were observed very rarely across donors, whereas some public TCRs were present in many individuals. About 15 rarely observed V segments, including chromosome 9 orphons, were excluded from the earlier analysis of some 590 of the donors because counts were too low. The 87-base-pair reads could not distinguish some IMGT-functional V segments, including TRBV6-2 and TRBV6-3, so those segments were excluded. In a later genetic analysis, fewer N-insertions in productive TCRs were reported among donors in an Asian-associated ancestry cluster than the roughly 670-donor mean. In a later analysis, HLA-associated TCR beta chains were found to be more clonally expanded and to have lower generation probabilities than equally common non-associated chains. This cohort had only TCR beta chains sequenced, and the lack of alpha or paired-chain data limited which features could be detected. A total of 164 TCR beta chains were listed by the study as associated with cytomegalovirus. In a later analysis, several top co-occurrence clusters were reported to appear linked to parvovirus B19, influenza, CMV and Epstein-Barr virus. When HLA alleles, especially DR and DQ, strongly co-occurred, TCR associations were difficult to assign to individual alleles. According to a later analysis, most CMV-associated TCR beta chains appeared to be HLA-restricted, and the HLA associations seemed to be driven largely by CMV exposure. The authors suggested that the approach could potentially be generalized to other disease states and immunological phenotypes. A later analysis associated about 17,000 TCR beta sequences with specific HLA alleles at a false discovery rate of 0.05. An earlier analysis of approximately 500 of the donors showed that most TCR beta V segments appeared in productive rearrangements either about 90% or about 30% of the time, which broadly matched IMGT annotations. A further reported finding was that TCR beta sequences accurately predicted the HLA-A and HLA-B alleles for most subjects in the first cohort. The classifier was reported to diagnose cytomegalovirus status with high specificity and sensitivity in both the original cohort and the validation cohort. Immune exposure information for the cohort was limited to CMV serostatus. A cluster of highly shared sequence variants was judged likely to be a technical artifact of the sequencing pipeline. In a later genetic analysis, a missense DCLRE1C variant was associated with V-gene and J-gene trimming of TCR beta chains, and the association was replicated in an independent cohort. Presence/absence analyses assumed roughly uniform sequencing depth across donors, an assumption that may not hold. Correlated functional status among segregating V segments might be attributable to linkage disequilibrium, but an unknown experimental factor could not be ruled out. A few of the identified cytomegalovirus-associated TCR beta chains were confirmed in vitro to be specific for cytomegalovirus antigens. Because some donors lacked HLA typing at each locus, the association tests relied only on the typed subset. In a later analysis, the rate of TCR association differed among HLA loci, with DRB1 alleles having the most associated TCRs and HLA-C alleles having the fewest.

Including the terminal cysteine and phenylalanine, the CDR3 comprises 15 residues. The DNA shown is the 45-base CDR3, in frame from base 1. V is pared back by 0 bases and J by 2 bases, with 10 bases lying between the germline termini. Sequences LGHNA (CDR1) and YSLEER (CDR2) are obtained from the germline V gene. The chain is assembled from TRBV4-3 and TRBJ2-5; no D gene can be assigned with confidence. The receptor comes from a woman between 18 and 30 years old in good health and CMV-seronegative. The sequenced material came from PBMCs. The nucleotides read TGCGCCAGCAGCCAAGATTATGGCGGTCAAGAGACCCAGTACTTC. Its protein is CASSQDYGGQETQYF.